This T cell receptor beta chain was identified in a study of CD8 T cells in ankylosing spondylitis. Germline loops: CDR1 LGHNA, CDR2 YSLEER. The CDR3 is 14 amino acids. With 4 bases clipped from V and 6 bases from J, the junction kept 7 bases outside the gene matches. This clonotype has ten or more counts. The antigen remains unidentified. Study results and limitations: A motif of 7 to 9 highly homologous TCR beta variants was seen as apparently characteristic of ankylosing spondylitis blood. Reactive arthritis synovial fluid and blood were previously reported to contain some motif variants. The authors reported significant enrichment of disease-linked clones in matched ankylosing spondylitis synovial fluid.

As the method for making TCR beta libraries, quantitative 5'-RACE with molecular barcodes was used. MiXCR, applied by TCRdb to the 5' RACE reads, yields one record per CDR3 protein. The sample has about 35,000 distinct CDR3 sequences; about a tenth are singletons. The TCR originated in a male donor with ankylosing spondylitis or in good health (not recorded which). The sequenced material came from blood, either unsorted or a sorted T cell fraction (not recorded which). The J gene is TRBJ2-7, the V gene TRBV4-3, with 9 bases identical to TRBD2. CDR3 residues: CASSLSGLAGEQYF. DNA for the CDR3: TGCGCCAGCAGCCTATCGGGACTAGCCGGCGAGCAGTACTTC.